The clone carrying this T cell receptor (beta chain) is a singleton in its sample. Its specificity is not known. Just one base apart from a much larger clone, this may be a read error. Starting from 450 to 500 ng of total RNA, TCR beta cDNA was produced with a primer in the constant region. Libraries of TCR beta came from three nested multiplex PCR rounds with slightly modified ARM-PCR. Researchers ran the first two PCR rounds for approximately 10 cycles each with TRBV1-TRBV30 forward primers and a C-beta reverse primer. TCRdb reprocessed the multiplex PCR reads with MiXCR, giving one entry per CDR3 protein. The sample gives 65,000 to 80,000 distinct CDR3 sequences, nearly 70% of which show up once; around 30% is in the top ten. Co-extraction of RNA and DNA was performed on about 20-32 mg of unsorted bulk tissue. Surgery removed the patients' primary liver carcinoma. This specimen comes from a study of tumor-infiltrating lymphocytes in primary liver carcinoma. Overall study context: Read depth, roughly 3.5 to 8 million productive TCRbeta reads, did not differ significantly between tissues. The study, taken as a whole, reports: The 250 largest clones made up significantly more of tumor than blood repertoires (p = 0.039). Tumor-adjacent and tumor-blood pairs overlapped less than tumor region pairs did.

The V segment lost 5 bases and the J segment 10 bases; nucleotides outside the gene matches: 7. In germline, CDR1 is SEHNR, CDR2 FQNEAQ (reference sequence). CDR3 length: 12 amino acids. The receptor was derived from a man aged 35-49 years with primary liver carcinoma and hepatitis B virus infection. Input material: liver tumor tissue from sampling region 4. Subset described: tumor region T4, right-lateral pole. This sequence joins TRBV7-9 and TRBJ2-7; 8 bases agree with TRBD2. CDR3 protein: CASSPGGFPQYF. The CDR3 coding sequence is TGTGCCAGCAGCCCGGGGGGGTTCCCCCAGTACTTC.